These 24 T cell receptor beta chains were sequenced from one sample in a study of cytomegalovirus exposure and HLA in healthy donors. The PCR ran on 60 Vbeta and 13 Jbeta primers. Some clones are missing from TCRdb's copy, which holds only in-frame ones; the method was immunoSEQ multiplex PCR. Among more than 95,000 clones, roughly 80% were seen once, and the ten largest hold roughly 3.9%. The sample consisted of PBMCs. These receptors originate from a man aged 45-65 years in good health and CMV-seropositive.

The chain is built from TRBV14 and TRBJ2-2; TRBD1 might be the D (6 bases). V shed 4 bases and J shed 7 bases, with 16 bases lying between them. This CDR3 has 15 residues. Germline-derived CDR1 and CDR2 are SGHDN and FVKESK. Here the CDR3 reads CASSRDLQGSGELFF. Here the CDR3 DNA reads TGTGCCAGCAGCCGAGACCTACAGGGAAGCGGGGAGCTGTTTTTT. The whole variable domain, filled in from reference TRBV14 and TRBJ2-2, reads EAGVTQFPSHSVIEKGQTVTLRCDPISGHDNLYWYRRVMGKEIKFLLHFVKESKQDESGMPNNRFLAERTGGTYSTLKVQPAELEDSGVYFCASSRDLQGSGELFFGEGSRLTVL.

The V gene is TRBV28, the J gene TRBJ2-6; TRBD2 is a possible D gene (6 bases). Trimming left V 2 bases short and J 1 base short, with 12 bases between. The CDR3 is 17 residues long. Per germline, CDR1 MDHEN and CDR2 SYDVKM. CDR3 in amino acids: CASSLQAGSSGANVLTF. As DNA, the CDR3 is TGTGCCAGCAGTTTACAGGCGGGAAGTTCTGGGGCCAACGTCCTGACTTTC.

The table lists this clone with a few counts. The same CDR3 also results from other DNA sequences found in this sample. The chain couples TRBV27 to TRBJ2-7; 9 positions agree with TRBD1. The CDR3 runs to 14 residues. Germline V lookup: CDR1 MNHEY, CDR2 SMNVEV (reference sequence). V was clipped by 6 bases and J by 1 base; unmatched bases: 4. The CDR3 DNA follows: TGTGCCAGCAGGAGGGACAGGGCGTCCTACGAGCAGTACTTC. Its protein product is CASRRDRASYEQYF.

This clone was found a few times. This rearrangement joins TRBV2 to TRBJ1-1; 7 bases are shared with TRBD1. Germline trimming cut 6 bases from V and 5 bases from J; bases unmatched to any gene: 12. The CDR3 length is 15 residues. Germline V gene lookup returns CDR1 SNHLY and CDR2 FYNNEI. The CDR3 DNA reads TGTGCCAGCAGCGAAATGACAGGGACGGTAACTGAAGCTTTCTTT. Its protein product is CASSEMTGTVTEAFF.

The chain combines TRBV27 with TRBJ2-2; no clear D. The CDR3 extends over 13 amino acids. Germline values: CDR1 MNHEY, CDR2 SMNVEV (reference sequence). V was pared by 5 bases and J by 0 bases, with 4 bases between. CDR3 nucleotide sequence: TGTGCCAGCAGTCCAGCGAACACCGGGGAGCTGTTTTTT. Amino acids: CASSPANTGELFF.

This sequence joins TRBV11-2 and TRBJ2-3, with 11 bases that match TRBD1. V gave up 1 base and J gave up 3 bases; unmatched junction bases: 3. This CDR3 has 16 amino acids. Germline CDR1 is SGHAT and CDR2 is FQNNGV. The CDR3 region has the DNA TGTGCCAGCAGCTTAGGGACAGGGGGCGTTACAGATACGCAGTATTTT. As protein: CASSLGTGGVTDTQYF.

The J gene is TRBJ1-5, the V gene TRBV19; D may be TRBD1 (5 bases). Deletions cut 3 bases from V and 4 bases from J, with 7 bases between. This CDR3 is built from 13 residues. Germline V lookup: CDR1 LNHDA, CDR2 SQIVND (reference sequence). The CDR3 spells CASSMGGNQPQHF. The CDR3 nucleotides are TGTGCCAGTAGTATGGGGGGGAATCAGCCCCAGCATTTT.

The chain has TRBV5-1 and TRBJ2-7, with TRBD2 matching 9 bases. This CDR3 contains 15 residues. Germline-derived CDR1 and CDR2 are SGHRS and YFSETQ. V shed 3 bases, J shed 6 bases, and the junction held 10 bases outside the gene matches. CDR3 sequence (DNA): TGCGCCAGCAGCTCATCGCTAGCGGGACCCTTCGAGCAGTACTTC. Translated, it gives CASSSSLAGPFEQYF.

The gene calls are TRBV7-9 and TRBJ2-5; 13 nucleotides agree with TRBD2. Trimming at V came to 5 bases and at J to 3 bases, leaving 15 bases not matched to a gene. This CDR3 region has 19 residues. In germline, CDR1 is SEHNR, CDR2 FQNEAQ (reference sequence). The CDR3 nucleotides read TGTGCCAGCAGCCGCCGACTAGGGACTAGCGGGAAAGGGGAAGAGACCCAGTACTTC. Amino acid sequence: CASSRRLGTSGKGEETQYF.

The gene calls are TRBV18 and TRBJ1-4; TRBD1 agrees at 7 bases. V shed 3 bases and J 6 bases; nucleotides not matched to a gene: 7. CDR1 is KGHSH and CDR2 is LQKENI in the germline V gene. CDR3 length equals 15 residues. In DNA form, the CDR3 reads TGTGCCAGCTCACCTCCGGGACAGAAGGATGAAAAACTGTTTTTT. It translates to CASSPPGQKDEKLFF.

This clone was counted only a few times. The chain recombines TRBV9 with TRBJ2-2, with 10 bases that match TRBD1. This CDR3 has 18 amino acids. V was pared by 4 bases and J by 2 bases, with 11 bases of the junction left unmatched. Germline CDR1 SGDLS, CDR2 YYNGEE. CDR3 residues: CASSTGAGQGVNTGELFF. CDR3 DNA: TGTGCCAGCAGCACAGGCGCCGGACAGGGGGTCAACACCGGGGAGCTGTTTTTT.

The chain links TRBV18 to TRBJ1-5; no firm D call. V lost 0 bases, J lost 0 bases, and 12 bases lay in between. This CDR3 contains 17 residues. The germline CDR1 and CDR2 sequences are KGHSH and LQKENI. The CDR3 reads CASSPPGVSYSNQPQHF. In DNA form, the CDR3 reads TGTGCCAGCTCACCACCCGGGGTAAGTTATAGCAATCAGCCCCAGCATTTT.

The rearrangement uses TRBV2 and TRBJ1-4; no clear D. The CDR3 runs to 12 residues. V was pared by 7 bases and J by 8 bases, with 11 bases between. The germline CDR1 and CDR2 sequences are SNHLY and FYNNEI. Here the CDR3 reads CASNGGPEKLFF. CDR3 bases: TGTGCCAGCAATGGAGGCCCGGAAAAACTGTTTTTT.

The chain is built from TRBV5-3 and TRBJ1-1; 8 bases fit TRBD1. TRBV5-3 is known as an ORF, though its function is uncertain. The ends lost 4 bases at V and 1 base at J; junction bases unmatched: 24. This CDR3 is built from 21 residues. CDR3 DNA sequence: TGTGCCAGAAGCACTTGGGTTGGAATCCGACAGGGGCACTTTGAGAACACTGAAGCTTTCTTT. Translating gives CARSTWVGIRQGHFENTEAFF.

The chain carries TRBV9 and TRBJ2-1; 13 nucleotides match TRBD2. The CDR3 loop spans 19 amino acids. Germline V gene sequence: CDR1 SGDLS, CDR2 YYNGEE. J gave up 2 bases and V 0 bases, and 8 bases lay outside the gene matches. CDR3 loop: CASSVARLAGGLAYNEQFF. The DNA for the CDR3 is TGTGCCAGCAGCGTAGCCCGACTAGCGGGAGGCCTCGCCTACAATGAGCAGTTCTTC.

This clone occurred a few times. The DNA for the CDR3 is TGTGCCAGCAGTTACTCCGGACAGGTGGGCACAGATACGCAGTATTTT. Its translation: CASSYSGQVGTDTQYF. This rearrangement joins TRBV6-5 to TRBJ2-3; TRBD1 matches at 7 bases. This CDR3 has 16 residues. In germline, CDR1 is MNHEY, CDR2 SVGAGI. V was clipped by 0 bases and J by 1 base; unmatched bases: 4.

The chain employs TRBV7-9 and TRBJ2-7; 7 bases line up with TRBD2. Per the germline V gene, CDR1 is SEHNR and CDR2 is FQNEAQ (reference sequence). The junction had 11 bases not matched to a gene; V was cut back by 3 bases and J by 6 bases. This CDR3 is built from 15 residues. The CDR3 nucleotides read TGTGCCAGCAGCTTCTTTGCGGGAGATCCCTCCGAGCAGTACTTC. Protein: CASSFFAGDPSEQYF.

The rearrangement joins TRBV6-5 to TRBJ2-1, with 8 bases lining up with TRBD1. Germline assignment: CDR1 MNHEY and CDR2 SVGAGI. The CDR3 covers 13 residues. The ends lost 8 bases at V and 7 bases at J; junction bases unmatched: 7. This CDR3 is CASRPYRGNEQFF. The CDR3 region has the DNA TGTGCCAGCCGGCCGTACAGGGGGAATGAGCAGTTCTTC.

This chain connects TRBV30 to TRBJ2-3, with 10 positions matching TRBD1. The CDR3 spans 15 residues. V was pared by 3 bases and J by 3 bases, with 6 bases of the junction left unmatched. Germline V gene lookup returns CDR1 GTSNPN and CDR2 SVGIG (reference sequence). The CDR3 loop is CAWSRQGAYTDTQYF. The CDR3 DNA sequence: TGTGCCTGGAGCCGACAGGGGGCATATACAGATACGCAGTATTTT.

This rearrangement joins TRBV5-1 to TRBJ2-5; possible D gene TRBD1, 7 bases. This CDR3 has 15 amino acids. Trimming cost V 0 bases and J 5 bases, with 14 bases left between them. CDR1 and CDR2 from the germline V gene are SGHRS and YFSETQ. The CDR3 DNA reads TGCGCCAGCAGCTTGGGTACAGGGGCGGGGGAGACCCAGTACTTC. Protein product: CASSLGTGAGETQYF.

V and J are TRBV7-3 and TRBJ2-3, with 8 nucleotides matching TRBD1. V gave up 9 bases and J gave up 4 bases; unmatched junction bases: 3. From germline, CDR1 is SGHTA and CDR2 FQGTGA. There are 12 residues in the CDR3. CDR3 nucleotide sequence: TGTGCCAGATACAGGGGGTCAGATACGCAGTATTTT. Translated, it gives CARYRGSDTQYF.

V is TRBV27 and J is TRBJ2-7, with 7 bases that match TRBD1. V dropped 3 bases and J dropped 2; count of bases not matched to a gene: 4. This CDR3 spans 14 amino acids. Germline V gives CDR1 MNHEY, CDR2 SMNVEV (reference sequence). The CDR3 loop reads CASSLGTAAYEQYF. CDR3 in DNA: TGTGCCAGCAGTTTGGGGACAGCTGCCTACGAGCAGTACTTC.

This chain links TRBV15 with TRBJ1-1, with TRBD1 matching over 9 bases. This CDR3 is built from 17 residues. V lost 3 bases and J lost 1; bases outside the gene matches: 9. Per germline, CDR1 LNHNV and CDR2 YYDKDF (reference sequence). The chain's CDR3 is CATSSEWTGASNTEAFF. CDR3 sequence (DNA): TGTGCCACCAGCAGCGAGTGGACAGGGGCTTCGAACACTGAAGCTTTCTTT.

The rearrangement uses TRBV5-6 and TRBJ2-3; 11 bases line up with TRBD1. Germline V gene lookup returns CDR1 SGHDT and CDR2 YYEEEE. This CDR3 has 15 amino acids. V shed 5 bases and J 4 bases; nucleotides not matched to a gene: 6. The CDR3 coding sequence is TGTGCCAGCAGTTCCGGGACAGGGGGACCAGATACGCAGTATTTT. Protein sequence: CASSSGTGGPDTQYF. Based on the CDR3 plus reference TRBV5-6 and TRBJ2-3, the full variable domain is DAGVTQSPTHLIKTRGQQVTLRCSPKSGHDTVSWYQQALGQGPQFIFQYYEEEERQRGNFPDRFSGHQFPNYSSELNVNALLLGDSALYLCASSSGTGGPDTQYFGPGTRLTVL.